This T cell receptor beta chain comes out of a study of T cell responses to AZD1222 COVID-19 vaccine. With respect to this clone: Its antigen is as yet unknown.

Whole-study findings and limits: The donors showed a predominance of white British ancestry and of females, with possible underestimation of clonal diversity. Variant regions that are unmutated are reportedly the target of nearly half of spike-specific TCRs.

Second-dose groups at about 4 or about 12 weeks were pooled. V was trimmed by 3 bases and J by 2 bases, leaving 7 bases between them. The V gene's germline CDR1 is MNHEY and CDR2 SVGAGI. The CDR3 is 13 amino acids. Only in-frame clones appear in the TCRdb table, and some are missing; sequencing was by immunoSEQ multiplex PCR. The table shows over 65,000 clones, with approximately 89% occurring only once. This receptor was obtained from an adult who received the AZD1222 COVID-19 vaccine. The chain has TRBV6-5 and TRBJ1-2; no reliable D call. The sample in question was peripheral blood, obtained 28 days after the second AZD1222 dose. The CDR3 loop is CASSYYDNYGYTF. CDR3 DNA: TGTGCCAGCAGTTATTACGACAACTATGGCTACACCTTC.